This T cell receptor beta chain was sequenced in a study of shared clonotypes between healthy human individuals. With respect to this clone: Its antigen is unidentified.

Study findings and constraints: Clonotypes which were not shared had lower generation probabilities than clonotypes that all four donors shared.

The protocol was immunoSEQ multiplex PCR, while the TCRdb copy is restricted to in-frame clones and leaves out a portion. The data contain over a million clones, approximately 80% of them singletons. Germline V gene lookup returns CDR1 MNHEY and CDR2 SMNVEV (reference sequence). The length of the CDR3 is 13 residues. With 5 bases removed from V and 8 bases from J, the gap between germline ends came to 15 bases. The sequence was obtained from a man younger than 35 in good health. Some clones in this sample may be carry-over from other donors' samples. J is TRBJ1-2 and V is TRBV27; D is perhaps TRBD1 (5 bases). Sequenced sample: memory CD4+ T cells from PBMCs. Subset indicated: CD45RA-negative fraction. CDR3 bases: TGTGCCAGCAGTCCGCTGACGTGGGACGGCTACACCTTC. Its translation is CASSPLTWDGYTF.